This passage covers 29 T cell receptor beta chains from one sample sequenced in a study of shared clonotypes between healthy human individuals. Data came from immunoSEQ multiplex PCR; TCRdb stores just in-frame clones and leaves some out. The sample records 650,000 to 750,000 clones, about two thirds being singletons. The specimen sequenced was memory CD4+ T cells sorted from blood. Sample subset: CD45RA-negative fraction. The receptor set was obtained from a woman in her 30s in good health.

Regarding this clone: The junction departs from germline at one end; a sequencing error may be responsible. This chain connects TRBV6-1 to TRBJ2-7; D may be TRBD1 or TRBD2 (5 bases each). The CDR3 is made up of 13 amino acids. Germline V gene data show CDR1 as MNHNS and CDR2 as SASEGT. Here the CDR3 DNA reads TGCCCAATAGGGACCTCGTGGTGGTACGAGCAGTACTTC. Its translation: CPIGTSWWYEQYF.

The rearrangement joins TRBV7-2 to TRBJ2-3, with 11 positions matching TRBD2. Germline V gene data show CDR1 as SGHTA and CDR2 as FQGNSA. V lost 5 bases, J lost 3 bases, and 7 bases stayed unmatched. This CDR3 has 16 residues. CDR3 sequence: CASSLQLAGGTDTQYF. The CDR3, as DNA: TGTGCCAGCAGCCTACAGCTAGCGGGAGGTACAGATACGCAGTATTTT. The full variable domain, completed using reference TRBV7-2 and TRBJ2-3, is GAGVSQSPSNKVTEKGKDVELRCDPISGHTALYWYRQSLGQGLEFLIYFQGNSAPDKSGLPSDRFSAERTGGSVSTLTIQRTQQEDSAVYLCASSLQLAGGTDTQYFGPGTRLTVL.

The CDR3 region has the DNA TGCGCCAGCAGCACGACAGGCGGTCGAAACACCATATATTTT. It translates to CASSTTGGRNTIYF. The rearrangement uses TRBV5-1 and TRBJ1-3, with D perhaps matching TRBD1 (6 bases). Trimming removed 4 bases at V and 5 bases at J, with 13 bases between. The CDR3 loop spans 14 amino acids. The germline V gene encodes CDR1 SGHRS and CDR2 YFSETQ.

This clone was detected only a few times. The chain links TRBV2 to TRBJ1-2, with 8 bases aligning to TRBD1. Germline V gene sequence: CDR1 SNHLY, CDR2 FYNNEI. This CDR3 has 15 residues. Losses at the gene ends were 7 bases for V and 8 bases for J; bases not matched to a gene: 15. The CDR3 sequence is CASTTLTGAPTGYTF. The CDR3 DNA reads TGTGCCAGCACCACTTTGACAGGGGCCCCAACGGGCTACACCTTC.

V usage is TRBV7-8 and J usage is TRBJ2-1; 12 bases line up with TRBD2. Germline trimming cut 4 bases from V and 7 bases from J; bases unmatched to any gene: 8. Germline CDR1 and CDR2: SGHVS and FQNEAQ. The length of the CDR3 is 16 residues. The CDR3 sequence is CASSSPTSGSKNEQFF. The CDR3, as DNA: TGTGCCAGCAGCTCACCGACTAGCGGGAGTAAAAATGAGCAGTTCTTC.

This clone was recorded only once. CDR3 DNA: TGTGCCAGCTCACCACCCTCCCCAGGAACCTACGAGCAGTACTTC. Amino acids: CASSPPSPGTYEQYF. V and J are TRBV18 and TRBJ2-7; D not certain. The CDR3 covers 15 residues. The V end was cut by 0 bases, the J end by 2 bases, with 11 bases between. In germline, CDR1 is KGHSH, CDR2 LQKENI.

This clone was detected ten times or more. The rearrangement uses TRBV15 and TRBJ1-1; D is ambiguous. Trimming removed 0 bases from V and 3 bases from J, with 8 bases in between. CDR1 and CDR2 (germline): LNHNV, YYDKDF (reference sequence). The CDR3 runs to 14 residues. The CDR3 spells CATSRDERHTEAFF. In nucleotides, the CDR3 is TGTGCCACCAGCAGAGATGAAAGACACACTGAAGCTTTCTTT.

DNA of the CDR3: TGTGCCAGCAGCTTCCACTCAACAGGATCCCTAGCCAAAAACATTCAGTACTTC. Translating it yields CASSFHSTGSLAKNIQYF. The V and J genes are TRBV7-6 and TRBJ2-4, with D maybe TRBD1 (5 bases). This CDR3 has 18 amino acids. Germline CDR1 and CDR2: SGHVS and FNYEAQ. V dropped 3 bases and J dropped 0 bases, with 18 bases sitting between them.

With respect to this clone: Other DNA sequences of this sample code for an identical CDR3. The rearrangement uses TRBV19 and TRBJ1-1, with D possibly TRBD1 on 6 matching bases. CDR1 and CDR2 (germline): LNHDA, SQIVND (reference sequence). The CDR3 has 13 residues. The V and J ends lost 5 bases and 1 base respectively, with 8 bases between them. The CDR3 loop is CASSLQGNTEAFF. The CDR3 DNA reads as TGTGCCAGTAGTTTACAGGGGAACACTGAAGCTTTCTTT. The variable domain in full, with the rest retrieved from reference TRBV19 and TRBJ1-1, is DGGITQSPKYLFRKEGQNVTLSCEQNLNHDAMYWYRQDPGQGLRLIYYSQIVNDFQKGDIAEGYSVSREKKESFPLTVTSAQKNPTAFYLCASSLQGNTEAFFGQGTRLTVV.

The chain carries TRBV30 and TRBJ1-5; D remains unclear. The V end lost 0 bases, the J end lost 0 bases, and 6 bases lay between the germline ends. The CDR3 has 14 amino acids. Germline values: CDR1 GTSNPN, CDR2 SVGIG (reference sequence). CDR3 sequence: CAWSVGRSNQPQHF. CDR3 in DNA: TGTGCCTGGAGTGTTGGACGTAGCAATCAGCCCCAGCATTTT.

The chain couples TRBV10-2 to TRBJ1-4, with TRBD1 matching 8 bases. V shed 2 bases and J 9 bases; nucleotides not matched to a gene: 11. The CDR3 spans 16 residues. Germline V gene sequence: CDR1 WSHSY, CDR2 SAAADI. CDR3 sequence reads: CASSEPRQGPSQKLFF. The CDR3 nucleotides are TGCGCCAGCAGTGAGCCAAGACAGGGGCCGAGCCAAAAACTGTTTTTT.

This clone was seen only once. V and J are TRBV2 and TRBJ1-1; D is unclear. Per the germline V gene, CDR1 is SNHLY and CDR2 is FYNNEI. The V and J ends lost 7 bases and 4 bases respectively, with 10 bases between them. This CDR3 comprises 12 residues. In DNA form, the CDR3 reads TGTGCCAGCACCCAGGAGGGCACTGAAGCTTTCTTT. It is translated as CASTQEGTEAFF.

The chain couples TRBV18 to TRBJ1-5, with TRBD1 matching 10 bases. CDR3 length equals 14 residues. CDR1 is KGHSH, CDR2 LQKENI, per germline. V gave up 6 bases and J gave up 6 bases; unmatched junction bases: 5. The CDR3 protein is CASSLDRGRQPQHF. Here the CDR3 DNA reads TGTGCCAGCTCGCTCGACAGGGGGCGTCAGCCCCAGCATTTT.

The chain employs TRBV10-1 and TRBJ2-1; TRBD2 agrees at 10 bases. J gave up 5 bases and V 4 bases, and 5 bases lay outside the gene matches. The CDR3 contains 15 residues. From germline, CDR1 is WNHNN and CDR2 SYGVQD (reference sequence). The CDR3 loop reads CASSAGLADNNEQFF. The CDR3 bases are TGCGCCAGCAGTGCCGGACTAGCGGATAACAATGAGCAGTTCTTC.

The V gene is TRBV9, the J gene TRBJ2-2, with TRBD2 matching 7 bases. This CDR3 is built from 15 residues. From germline, CDR1 is SGDLS and CDR2 YYNGEE. Trimming removed 0 bases from V and 4 bases from J; junction bases left unmatched: 3. The CDR3 loop reads CASSVVTGGTGELFF. The CDR3, as DNA: TGTGCCAGCAGCGTAGTTACGGGAGGCACCGGGGAGCTGTTTTTT. The full variable domain, in which reference TRBV9 and TRBJ2-2 provide the parts outside the CDR3, is DSGVTQTPKHLITATGQRVTLRCSPRSGDLSVYWYQQSLDQGLQFLIQYYNGEERAKGNILERFSAQQFPDLHSELNLSSLELGDSALYFCASSVVTGGTGELFFGEGSRLTVL.

This chain joins TRBV5-1 and TRBJ1-4; 7 nucleotides line up with TRBD1. Germline-derived CDR1 and CDR2 are SGHRS and YFSETQ. This CDR3 is 19 amino acids long. V was clipped by 0 bases and J by 0 bases; unmatched bases: 11. The CDR3 DNA sequence: TGCGCCAGCAGCTTGGCCGGAGGGGGCTCCCGTGCAACTAATGAAAAACTGTTTTTT. Protein product: CASSLAGGGSRATNEKLFF. Full variable domain (missing parts from reference TRBV5-1 and TRBJ1-4): KAGVTQTPRYLIKTRGQQVTLSCSPISGHRSVSWYQQTPGQGLQFLFEYFSETQRNKGNFPGRFSGRQFSNSRSEMNVSTLELGDSALYLCASSLAGGGSRATNEKLFFGSGTQLSVL.

The V call is TRBV11-2, the J call TRBJ2-5; no firm D call. The germline CDR1 and CDR2 sequences are SGHAT and FQNNGV. The CDR3 consists of 13 residues. V dropped 1 base and J dropped 7 bases, with 10 bases sitting between them. This CDR3 reads CASSLGRWGTQYF. CDR3 nucleotides: TGTGCCAGCAGCTTAGGTCGGTGGGGGACCCAGTACTTC.

The V and J genes are TRBV11-2 and TRBJ2-3; 12 bases are shared with TRBD2. Per germline, CDR1 SGHAT and CDR2 FQNNGV. This CDR3 spans 17 amino acids. With 2 bases clipped from V and 5 bases from J, the junction kept 8 bases outside the gene matches. In DNA form, the CDR3 reads TGTGCCAGCAGCTTACTACTAGCGGGAGGTATGGTAGATACGCAGTATTTT. As protein: CASSLLLAGGMVDTQYF.

To note about this clone: A far larger clone is only one base removed, so a read error is likely. The same CDR3 can be traced to other DNA sequences in this sample. The chain is built from TRBV5-1 and TRBJ1-1; D is ambiguous. V lost 0 bases to trimming and J lost 5 bases, with 8 bases between them. There are 13 residues in the CDR3. The germline gives CDR1 SGHRS, CDR2 YFSETQ. The chain's CDR3 is CASSLEGGTEAFF. In DNA, the CDR3 is TGCGCCAGCAGCTTGGAGGGAGGGACTGAAGCTTTCTTT.

V gene TRBV30 combines with J gene TRBJ2-1; 8 bases map to TRBD1. The CDR3 loop spans 13 amino acids. CDR1 is GTSNPN and CDR2 is SVGIG in the germline V gene (reference sequence). With V trimmed by 4 bases and J by 4 bases, 3 bases remained unmatched. The CDR3 region has the DNA TGTGCCTGGAAGACAGGGGTGTACAATGAGCAGTTCTTC. Amino acid sequence: CAWKTGVYNEQFF.

This chain joins TRBV29-1 and TRBJ2-5, with 8 bases that match TRBD2. Germline lookup yields CDR1 SQVTM and CDR2 ANQGSEA. With V trimmed by 1 base and J by 5 bases, 3 bases remained unmatched. The CDR3 length is 13 residues. CDR3 bases: TGCAGCGTTGAAGCGGGAGGGGGGGAGACCCAGTACTTC. It translates to CSVEAGGGETQYF.

The chain couples TRBV5-1 to TRBJ2-2; D is unresolved. The germline V and J ends were trimmed by 0 bases and 0 bases, with 6 bases remaining between them. The germline V gene encodes CDR1 SGHRS and CDR2 YFSETQ. The CDR3 sequence is 15 residues long. The CDR3 nucleotides are TGCGCCAGCAGCTTGGTTAACTCGAACACCGGGGAGCTGTTTTTT. Its translation: CASSLVNSNTGELFF.

As for this clone: The same CDR3 arises from other DNA sequences in this sample as well. The chain is built from TRBV5-1 and TRBJ1-5, with TRBD1 identical over 8 bases. Germline CDR1 SGHRS, CDR2 YFSETQ. This CDR3 region has 14 residues. Unmatched junction bases numbered 5, after V lost 4 bases and J lost 5 bases. CDR3: CASSTGQGDQPQHF. CDR3 bases: TGCGCCAGCAGCACCGGACAGGGTGATCAGCCCCAGCATTTT.

This clone has more than one count but fewer than ten. The gene calls are TRBV19 and TRBJ1-3, with TRBD1 matching 8 bases. The germline CDR1 and CDR2 sequences are LNHDA and SQIVND (reference sequence). The CDR3 has 15 amino acids. J was trimmed by 0 bases and V by 8 bases; bases with no gene match: 6. CDR3 amino acids: CASSGQAGSGNTIYF. CDR3 nucleotides: TGTGCCAGTTCGGGACAGGCGGGCTCTGGAAACACCATATATTTT.

On this clone: Other DNA sequences in this sample translate to the same CDR3. This sequence joins TRBV9 and TRBJ1-3; 8 bases agree with TRBD1. The V gene's germline CDR1 is SGDLS and CDR2 YYNGEE. With 0 bases clipped from V and 8 bases from J, the junction kept 7 bases outside the gene matches. This CDR3 comprises 15 residues. In DNA form, the CDR3 reads TGTGCCAGCAGCGTAGTGGGCCAGGGGGCCGACACCATATATTTT. It encodes CASSVVGQGADTIYF.

On this clone itself: Distinct nucleotide sequences in the sample also encode this CDR3. Here the CDR3 reads CASSRTGGREKLFF. The CDR3 bases are TGCGCCAGCAGCCGGACAGGGGGACGGGAAAAACTGTTTTTT. The chain is built from TRBV5-1 and TRBJ1-4, with 10 bases that match TRBD1. V lost 4 bases and J lost 8; bases outside the gene matches: 5. There are 14 residues in the CDR3. The germline CDR1 and CDR2 sequences are SGHRS and YFSETQ.

The CDR3 coding sequence is TGTGCCAGCAGTAAGGGACTAGCGGGAATTTCTGGGGCCAACGTCCTGACTTTC. This codes for CASSKGLAGISGANVLTF. V is TRBV28 and J is TRBJ2-6; TRBD2 matches at 13 bases. CDR3 length equals 18 residues. CDR1 is MDHEN, CDR2 SYDVKM, per germline. V lost 5 bases and J lost 1; bases outside the gene matches: 5.

This rearrangement joins TRBV7-9 to TRBJ2-7, with 8 bases lining up with TRBD1. V was pared by 6 bases and J by 0 bases, with 7 bases of the junction left unmatched. The CDR3 sequence is 15 residues long. Germline CDR1 and CDR2: SEHNR and FQNEAQ (reference sequence). This CDR3 reads CASRHGQGYSYEQYF. The CDR3 bases are TGTGCCAGCAGGCACGGACAGGGATACTCCTACGAGCAGTACTTC.

The chain is built from TRBV28 and TRBJ1-5; D is ambiguous. CDR3 length: 12 residues. Germline values: CDR1 MDHEN, CDR2 SYDVKM. Trimming stripped 3 bases from V and 7 bases from J, with 7 bases between. The CDR3 spells CASSFGGQPQHF. The CDR3 DNA reads as TGTGCCAGCAGTTTTGGAGGCCAGCCCCAGCATTTT.